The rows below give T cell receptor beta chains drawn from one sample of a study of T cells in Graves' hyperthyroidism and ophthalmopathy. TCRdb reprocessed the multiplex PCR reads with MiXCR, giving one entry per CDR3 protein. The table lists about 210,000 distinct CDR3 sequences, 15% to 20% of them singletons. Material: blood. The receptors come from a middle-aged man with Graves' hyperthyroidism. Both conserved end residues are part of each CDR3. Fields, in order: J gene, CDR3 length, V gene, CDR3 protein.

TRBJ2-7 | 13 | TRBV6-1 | CASRGRSSYEQYF
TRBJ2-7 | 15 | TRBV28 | CASSFHGTSGYEQYF
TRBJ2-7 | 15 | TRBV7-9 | CASSLEGTGVYEQYF
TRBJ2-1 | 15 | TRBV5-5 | CASSTGTGGYNEQFF
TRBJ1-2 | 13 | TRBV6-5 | CASSYGPGGGYTF
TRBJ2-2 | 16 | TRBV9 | CASSDSAGLNTGELFF
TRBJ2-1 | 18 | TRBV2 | CASSEETSGSPSYNEQFF
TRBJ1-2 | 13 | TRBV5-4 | CASSLVAGDGYTF
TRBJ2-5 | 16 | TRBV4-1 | CASSRGTSWGMETQYF
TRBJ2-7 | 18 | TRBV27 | CASSPQRTSGMAPGEQYF
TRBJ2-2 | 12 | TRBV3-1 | CASSQRGTELFF
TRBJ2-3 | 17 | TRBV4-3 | CASSQEVGQPSTDTQYF
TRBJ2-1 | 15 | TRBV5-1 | CASSLGHQSYNEQFF
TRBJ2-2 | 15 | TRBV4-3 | CASSTGTTNTGELFF
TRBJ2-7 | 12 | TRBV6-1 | CASSVWGYEQYF
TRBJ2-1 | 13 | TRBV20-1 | CSARGTGGNEQFF
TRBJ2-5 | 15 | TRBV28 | CASSLEGAGGETQYF
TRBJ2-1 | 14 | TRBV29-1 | CSVTSGGSYNEQFF
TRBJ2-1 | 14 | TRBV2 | CASGIETGSNEQFF
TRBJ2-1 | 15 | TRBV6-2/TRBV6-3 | CASSYSPSSYNEQFF
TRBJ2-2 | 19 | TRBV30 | CAWSVFVVLAGKNTGELFF
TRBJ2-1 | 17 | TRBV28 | CASSSWASGRDDNEQFF
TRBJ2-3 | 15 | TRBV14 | CASSLLAGRVNTQYF
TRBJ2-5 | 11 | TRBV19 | CASSQRETRYF
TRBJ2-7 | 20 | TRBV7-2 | CASSLVLWTSGSPAGYEQYF
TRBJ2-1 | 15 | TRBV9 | CASSAWGRVDNEQFF
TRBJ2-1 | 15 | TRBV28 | CATVRLGSSYNEQFF
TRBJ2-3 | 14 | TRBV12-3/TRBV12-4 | CASSPRLAARSQYF
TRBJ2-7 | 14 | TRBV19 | CASSAGTGAYEQYF
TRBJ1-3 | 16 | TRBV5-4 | CASSLDGSLSGNTIYF
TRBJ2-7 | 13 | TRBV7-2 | CASSLYTDDGQYF
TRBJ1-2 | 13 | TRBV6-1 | CASSLDQNYGYTF
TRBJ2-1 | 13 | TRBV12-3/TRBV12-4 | CASSFDRHNEQFF
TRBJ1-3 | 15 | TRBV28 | CASSLRAISGNTIYF
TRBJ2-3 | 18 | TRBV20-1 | CSARAPGQPKKLTDTQYF
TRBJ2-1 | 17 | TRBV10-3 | CAISGSGRGKGFDEQFF
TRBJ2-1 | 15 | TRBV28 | CASSLSRLARNEQFF
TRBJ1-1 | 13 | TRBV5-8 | CASSSGPISEAFF
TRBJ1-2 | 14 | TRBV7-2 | CASSLVSDNYGYTF
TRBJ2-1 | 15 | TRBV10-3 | CAISELAGGNNEQFF
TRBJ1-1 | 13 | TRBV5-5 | CASSLWIGTEAFF
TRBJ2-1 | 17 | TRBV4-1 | CASSQPLAGSSYNEQFF
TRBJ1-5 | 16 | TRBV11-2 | CASSSVQRGSNQPQHF
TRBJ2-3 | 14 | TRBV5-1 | CASRPGISTDTQYF
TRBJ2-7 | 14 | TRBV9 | CASSASSGSYEQYF
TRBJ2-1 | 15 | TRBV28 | CASSPDIETYNEQFF
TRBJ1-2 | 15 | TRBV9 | CASSVDPGTYYGYTF
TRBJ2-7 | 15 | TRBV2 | CASSAGAGPSYEQYF